The 22 T cell receptor beta chains presented below share a single source sample, sequenced in a study of blood T cell repertoires in COVID-19. TCRdb's copy holds only in-frame clones and misses some; the assay was immunoSEQ multiplex PCR. The sample contains some 130,000 clones, about 89% of which appear only once. Sequencing was carried out using peripheral blood. The receptors shown here come from a man between 45 and 60 years old with active or convalescent COVID-19.

This clone was recorded once. The rearrangement uses TRBV30 and TRBJ2-3; TRBD1 agrees at 10 bases. The CDR3 runs to 18 residues. Per germline, CDR1 GTSNPN and CDR2 SVGIG (reference sequence). The J segment lost 2 bases and the V segment lost 1 base, leaving 12 bases of the junction unmatched. CDR3 residues: CAWSAGQGLVRDTDTQYF. CDR3 DNA: TGTGCCTGGAGTGCGGGACAGGGGCTTGTGCGAGACACAGATACGCAGTATTTT.

The chain recombines TRBV2 with TRBJ2-2; D is ambiguous. The CDR3 is 13 amino acids. Trimming took off 8 bases at V and 4 bases at J, with 11 bases between the two ends. CDR1 and CDR2 from the germline V gene are SNHLY and FYNNEI. CDR3 loop: CASLPPVTGELFF. CDR3 coding DNA: TGTGCCAGCCTACCCCCGGTCACCGGGGAGCTGTTTTTT. The variable domain in full, with the rest retrieved from reference TRBV2 and TRBJ2-2, is EPEVTQTPSHQVTQMGQEVILRCVPISNHLYFYWYRQILGQKVEFLVSFYNNEISEKSEIFDDQFSVERPDGSNFTLKIRSTKLEDSAMYFCASLPPVTGELFFGEGSRLTVL.

The chain joins TRBV9 to TRBJ2-3, with 10 bases fitting TRBD2. CDR1 is SGDLS and CDR2 is YYNGEE in the germline V gene. V trimming: 1 base; J trimming: 5 bases; junction bases outside the gene matches: 7. CDR3 length equals 16 residues. Written as DNA, the CDR3 is TGTGCCAGCAGCGTAACCTTAGCGGGGGGAGGAGATACGCAGTATTTT. This encodes CASSVTLAGGGDTQYF.

This clone was seen a single time. The gene calls are TRBV5-1 and TRBJ1-3; D might be TRBD1 (5 bases). This CDR3 contains 16 residues. Between the trimmed V and J ends, which lost 4 bases and 0 bases, there was a span of 14 bases. CDR1 and CDR2 from the germline V gene are SGHRS and YFSETQ. CDR3 DNA sequence: TGCGCCAGCAGCCCGGGGGACTTGAGCTCTGGAAACACCATATATTTT. It codes for CASSPGDLSSGNTIYF. The full variable domain, in which reference TRBV5-1 and TRBJ1-3 provide the parts outside the CDR3, is KAGVTQTPRYLIKTRGQQVTLSCSPISGHRSVSWYQQTPGQGLQFLFEYFSETQRNKGNFPGRFSGRQFSNSRSEMNVSTLELGDSALYLCASSPGDLSSGNTIYFGEGSWLTVV.

The V and J genes are TRBV5-1 and TRBJ2-7, with 9 bases lining up with TRBD1. CDR1 is SGHRS, CDR2 YFSETQ, per germline. Unmatched junction bases numbered 9, after V lost 2 bases and J lost 6 bases. This CDR3 spans 15 amino acids. The CDR3 nucleotides read TGCGCCAGCAGCTTAATAGGACAGGGGTTTCTCGAGCAGTACTTC. The encoded protein is CASSLIGQGFLEQYF.

This clone was seen only once. The chain carries TRBV12-5 and TRBJ1-1; maybe TRBD1 (5 bases). Trimming removed 0 bases at V and 4 bases at J, with 12 bases between. The CDR3 is 15 amino acids. Germline CDR1 LGHNT, CDR2 FRNRAP. For the CDR3, the DNA is TGTGCTAGTGGTTTGGTACGGGGGGGGAGCACTGAAGCTTTCTTT. Translation: CASGLVRGGSTEAFF. The variable domain in full, completed from reference TRBV12-5 and TRBJ1-1, reads DARVTQTPRHKVTEMGQEVTMRCQPILGHNTVFWYRQTMMQGLELLAYFRNRAPLDDSGMPKDRFSAEMPDATLATLKIQPSEPRDSAVYFCASGLVRGGSTEAFFGQGTRLTVV.

V and J are TRBV6-5 and TRBJ1-1, with D tentatively TRBD1 (5 bases). Germline lookup yields CDR1 MNHEY and CDR2 SVGAGI. Trimming shortened V by 7 bases and J by 5 bases, and 14 bases separated the two germline ends. The CDR3 covers 13 residues. CDR3 residues: CASTRGEATEAFF. The CDR3 DNA is TGTGCCAGCACACGAGGGGAGGCGACTGAAGCTTTCTTT.

The rearrangement links TRBV7-2 to TRBJ2-5; 11 bases are shared with TRBD2. This CDR3 region has 14 residues. J was trimmed by 1 base and V by 6 bases; bases with no gene match: 1. From germline, CDR1 is SGHTA and CDR2 FQGNSA. The CDR3 region has the DNA TGTGCCAGCAGACTAGCGGGGGTCCAAGAGACCCAGTACTTC. Its protein product is CASRLAGVQETQYF. Supplemented by reference TRBV7-2 and TRBJ2-5, the full variable domain reads GAGVSQSPSNKVTEKGKDVELRCDPISGHTALYWYRQSLGQGLEFLIYFQGNSAPDKSGLPSDRFSAERTGGSVSTLTIQRTQQEDSAVYLCASRLAGVQETQYFGPGTRLLVL.

The chain carries TRBV21-1 and TRBJ2-5; the table's D gene call, TRBD2, was not cross checked with the DNA. TRBV21-1 is labeled a pseudogene. This CDR3 has 19 amino acids. CDR3 sequence reads: CASSKGDATSGGPQETQYF. In DNA form, the CDR3 reads TGTGCCAGCAGCAAGGGGGACGCGACTAGCGGGGGGCCCCAAGAGACCCAGTACTTC.

The gene calls are TRBV4-3 and TRBJ2-7, with 7 bases fitting TRBD1. The CDR3 is 15 amino acids. The junction had 11 bases not matched to a gene; V was cut back by 8 bases and J by 1 base. Germline values: CDR1 LGHNA, CDR2 YSLEER. The CDR3 coding sequence is TGCGCCAGCGGACAGGAACTACTGCCGTCCTACGAGCAGTACTTC. It translates to CASGQELLPSYEQYF.

The rearrangement links TRBV30 to TRBJ2-5; D gene ambiguous. The CDR3 runs 11 residues. The germline CDR1 and CDR2 sequences are GTSNPN and SVGIG (reference sequence). Trimming removed 0 bases at V and 5 bases at J, with 4 bases between. CDR3 DNA: TGTGCCTGGAGTGTACGGGAGACCCAGTACTTC. Its protein is CAWSVRETQYF.

In DNA, the CDR3 is TGCAGCGTAAAACCACAGGGGGCCTACGAGCAGTACTTC. This sequence encodes CSVKPQGAYEQYF. The rearrangement uses TRBV29-1 and TRBJ2-7; 8 bases align to TRBD1. The germline V gene encodes CDR1 SQVTM and CDR2 ANQGSEA. The J segment lost 2 bases and the V segment lost 6 bases, leaving 6 bases of the junction unmatched. There are 13 residues in the CDR3.

The J gene is TRBJ2-1, the V gene TRBV7-2; 11 bases are a match to TRBD2. Germline V lookup: CDR1 SGHTA, CDR2 FQGNSA. The V gene end was trimmed by 5 bases and the J gene end by 2 bases; junction bases not matched to a gene: 2. The CDR3 runs to 15 residues. CDR3: CASSISGRAYNEQFF. As DNA, the CDR3 is TGTGCCAGCAGCATTAGCGGGAGGGCCTACAATGAGCAGTTCTTC.

The V call is TRBV6-5, the J call TRBJ2-1; D possibly corresponds to TRBD1 (6 bases). The CDR3 has 13 amino acids. CDR1 is MNHEY, CDR2 SVGAGI, per germline. The V gene lost 2 bases and the J gene lost 9 bases, with 11 bases spanning the gap. CDR3 sequence (DNA): TGTGCCAGCAGTTACATCAGGGGTGGTGAGCAGTTCTTC. Translated, it gives CASSYIRGGEQFF.

Regarding this clone: The junction departs from the called germline gene at one end, perhaps through a read error. The chain combines TRBV18 with TRBJ2-7, with D perhaps TRBD1 (5 bases). The CDR3 spans 12 residues. CDR1 and CDR2 (germline): KGHSH, LQKENI. Here the CDR3 DNA reads TGTGCCAGCTCGCCACAGGAGCGCGAGCAGTACTTC. Protein sequence: CASSPQEREQYF.

The rearrangement links TRBV14 to TRBJ2-7; 12 positions agree with TRBD2. The CDR3 totals 15 residues. Looked up from germline, CDR1 is SGHDN and CDR2 is FVKESK. V shed 5 bases, J shed 0 bases, and the junction held 2 bases outside the gene matches. For the CDR3, the DNA is TGTGCCAGCAGCGGGACTAGCGGGCTCTCCTACGAGCAGTACTTC. This encodes CASSGTSGLSYEQYF.

Only a few counts were recorded for this clone. The rearrangement uses TRBV7-8 and TRBJ2-2; possibly TRBD2 for D (6 bases). With 0 bases removed from V and 4 bases from J, the gap between germline ends came to 12 bases. The CDR3 runs to 16 residues. Germline V lookup: CDR1 SGHVS, CDR2 FQNEAQ. Here the CDR3 DNA reads TGTGCCAGCAGCTTAGCCTCTAGCGCACTCACCGGGGAGCTGTTTTTT. The encoded protein is CASSLASSALTGELFF.

The chain employs TRBV4-3 and TRBJ2-7, with TRBD1 identical over 8 bases. The V gene end was trimmed by 1 base and the J gene end by 3 bases; junction bases not matched to a gene: 8. Per the germline V gene, CDR1 is LGHNA and CDR2 is YSLEER. The CDR3 runs 16 residues. CDR3 coding DNA: TGCGCCAGCAGCCAAGCGGGAACAGGGGGAAGCTACGAGCAGTACTTC. Translation gives CASSQAGTGGSYEQYF.

The chain couples TRBV6-2 or TRBV6-3 to TRBJ2-5; D is uncertain. Germline V gene data show CDR1 as MNHEY and CDR2 as SVGEGT. The CDR3 is made up of 15 amino acids. The ends were cut back, 1 base at V and 3 bases at J, with 12 bases in the middle. The CDR3 reads CASSYFPVGEETQYF. The CDR3 DNA is TGTGCCAGCAGTTACTTCCCCGTCGGAGAAGAGACCCAGTACTTC.

The chain employs TRBV3-1 (or the pseudogene TRBV3-2) and TRBJ2-5, with D perhaps matching TRBD1 (6 bases). Germline V CDR1 and CDR2: LGHDT, YNNKEL (reference sequence). V dropped 0 bases and J dropped 6 bases, with 14 bases sitting between them. The CDR3 has 15 residues. CDR3: CASSQDFHRAQTQYF. As DNA, the CDR3 is TGTGCCAGCAGCCAAGATTTCCACAGGGCACAGACCCAGTACTTC.

This clone was observed a handful of times. This sequence joins TRBV7-2 and TRBJ2-1; D might be TRBD2 (6 bases). The V gene lost 1 base and the J gene lost 13 bases, with 14 bases spanning the gap. Germline V gives CDR1 SGHTA, CDR2 FQGNSA. The CDR3 is 13 residues long. DNA of the CDR3: TGTGCCAGCAGCTTAGAAGGGAGGACTATTCAGTTCTTC. This sequence encodes CASSLEGRTIQFF.

The V gene is TRBV15, the J gene TRBJ2-3; tentative D call: TRBD1 (6 bases). The germline CDR1 and CDR2 sequences are LNHNV and YYDKDF (reference sequence). V shed 3 bases and J shed 6 bases, with 22 bases lying between them. This CDR3 has 17 amino acids. The CDR3 is CATSRGPQGQYPDTQYF. DNA of the CDR3: TGTGCCACCAGCAGGGGACCACAGGGACAATATCCGGATACGCAGTATTTT.